This T cell receptor beta chain comes out of a study of blood T cell repertoires in COVID-19. The method was immunoSEQ multiplex PCR; TCRdb's version includes in-frame clones alone and lacks a portion of them. The table records hundreds of thousands of clones, about nine tenths of them present only once. The TCR sequence derives from a man aged 55 to 69 who had recovered from COVID-19. Material for sequencing was PBMCs or T cells enriched from blood (not recorded which).

The CDR3 DNA follows: TGTGCCAGCAGTTTACGGAGAACCTCCTACGAGCAGTACTTC. This translates into CASSLRRTSYEQYF. The V gene is TRBV28, the J gene TRBJ2-7, with D hard to call. The CDR3 has 14 amino acids. Trimming cost V 2 bases and J 0 bases, with 8 bases left between them. Germline V gene data show CDR1 as MDHEN and CDR2 as SYDVKM.